This T cell receptor (beta chain) was identified in a study of post-analysis software for immune sequencing data. Across the study: Clinical courses comprised relapsing-remitting, secondary progressive and progressive-relapsing multiple sclerosis. Notes on the study in general: About 5 TRBV segments (TRBV5-6, TRBV5-1 and TRBV20-1 among them) occurred more frequently in patients than in controls. The study found significantly lower normalized Chao1 diversity in multiple sclerosis patients than in controls. Strong co-clustering by F measure linked samples that shared a preparation batch.

Every TCR beta cDNA library bore unique molecular identifiers. T cells numbering about 0.85 to 11 million yielded 450,000 to 500,000 cDNA molecules. TCRdb passed the PCR reads through MiXCR, listing each CDR3 protein once. The repertoire holds some 260,000 distinct CDR3 sequences, with 36% as singletons. The CDR3 consists of 14 residues. Looked up from germline, CDR1 is DFQATT and CDR2 is SNEGSKA (reference sequence). V lost 2 bases and J lost 8; bases outside the gene matches: 7. With respect to this clonotype: Its antigen remains unknown.

Input material: blood. This sequence was found in a girl aged 10 to 17 with multiple sclerosis. This chain links TRBV20-1 with TRBJ1-2; 11 bases fit TRBD1. CDR3 sequence reads: CSARPVGQGDGYTF. Written as DNA, the CDR3 is TGCAGTGCTAGACCAGTGGGACAGGGGGACGGCTACACCTTC.